The 23 T cell receptor beta chains below come from one sample, sequenced in a study of blood T cell repertoires in COVID-19. The protocol was immunoSEQ multiplex PCR, while the TCRdb copy is restricted to in-frame clones and leaves out a portion. The table records about 100,000 clones, approximately 85% of them present only once. Source material: peripheral blood. The receptors derive from a human donor in a cohort sampled during active COVID-19.

The chain couples TRBV30 to TRBJ1-1; no definite D call. With 4 bases removed from V and 3 bases from J, the gap between germline ends came to 9 bases. Germline V lookup: CDR1 GTSNPN, CDR2 SVGIG (reference sequence). The length of the CDR3 is 12 residues. The CDR3, as DNA: TGTGCCTGGAATATTAGATACACTGAAGCTTTCTTT. It is translated as CAWNIRYTEAFF.

The V and J genes are TRBV2 and TRBJ2-3, with 7 bases fitting TRBD1. Germline-derived CDR1 and CDR2 are SNHLY and FYNNEI. The CDR3 length is 15 residues. With 8 bases clipped from V and 0 bases from J, the junction kept 8 bases outside the gene matches. CDR3 residues: CASGRTGLSTDTQYF. CDR3 sequence (DNA): TGTGCCAGCGGCAGGACAGGCCTTAGCACAGATACGCAGTATTTT.

The chain employs TRBV7-6 and TRBJ2-1, with 9 bases that match TRBD2. Looked up from germline, CDR1 is SGHVS and CDR2 is FNYEAQ. This CDR3 contains 15 residues. Germline trimming cut 7 bases from V and 4 bases from J; bases unmatched to any gene: 8. CDR3 in DNA: TGTGCCAGCACCCCGAGGGCGGGAGGGTACAATGAGCAGTTCTTC. Amino acid sequence: CASTPRAGGYNEQFF.

The chain carries TRBV6-5 and TRBJ1-1; 8 positions match TRBD1. The CDR3 is made up of 15 amino acids. Per germline, CDR1 MNHEY and CDR2 SVGAGI. V shed 5 bases and J 1 base; nucleotides not matched to a gene: 6. The DNA of the CDR3 is TGTGCCAGCAGTCCGACAGGGGCTGGGAACACTGAAGCTTTCTTT. Encoded protein: CASSPTGAGNTEAFF.

The J gene is TRBJ2-5, the V gene TRBV3-1 (or the pseudogene TRBV3-2); 8 nucleotides match TRBD2. The trim removed 4 bases at V and 5 bases at J, leaving 6 bases unmatched. CDR3 size: 14 residues. CDR1 is LGHDT and CDR2 is YNNKEL in the germline V gene (reference sequence). The CDR3, as DNA: TGTGCCAGCAGCCCCAAGGGACTAGTGGAGACCCAGTACTTC. This translates into CASSPKGLVETQYF.

The genes are TRBV5-1 and TRBJ2-1, with TRBD2 identical over 9 bases. Trimming at V came to 5 bases and at J to 5 bases, leaving 5 bases not matched to a gene. Germline V lookup: CDR1 SGHRS, CDR2 YFSETQ. This CDR3 region has 14 residues. The CDR3 protein is CASRLLAGDNEQFF. The CDR3 bases are TGCGCCAGCAGGCTTTTAGCGGGAGACAATGAGCAGTTCTTC.

The chain has TRBV3-1 (or the pseudogene TRBV3-2) and TRBJ1-4; D not certain. The V end lost 0 bases, the J end lost 9 bases, and 11 bases lay between the germline ends. The CDR3 totals 14 residues. Germline CDR1 reads LGHDT; CDR2 reads YNNKEL (reference sequence). CDR3 coding DNA: TGTGCCAGCAGCCAAGACCGGGTCGGAAAAAAACTGTTTTTT. Protein sequence: CASSQDRVGKKLFF.

The chain recombines TRBV9 with TRBJ2-2; D is undetermined. The CDR3 covers 12 residues. CDR1 and CDR2 from the germline V gene are SGDLS and YYNGEE. The V and J ends lost 0 bases and 7 bases respectively, with 4 bases between them. The CDR3 DNA sequence: TGTGCCAGCAGCGTAGTATACGGGGAGCTGTTTTTT. Translating gives CASSVVYGELFF.

The V and J genes are TRBV24-1 and TRBJ2-7, with 10 bases fitting TRBD2. The V gene's germline CDR1 is KGHDR and CDR2 SFDVKD. With 3 bases clipped from V and 2 bases from J, the junction kept 3 bases outside the gene matches. The CDR3 loop spans 15 amino acids. The CDR3 DNA sequence: TGTGCCACCAGTGATCCCGGGACTAGCGCCTACGAGCAGTACTTC. Translation gives CATSDPGTSAYEQYF.

This clone appeared a single time. The V and J genes are TRBV7-2 and TRBJ1-1; 7 bases map to TRBD1. Germline lookup yields CDR1 SGHTA and CDR2 FQGNSA. The junction had 5 bases not matched to a gene; V was cut back by 1 base and J by 3 bases. The length of the CDR3 is 15 residues. The CDR3 here is CASSLGGQAHTEAFF. The CDR3 DNA reads TGTGCCAGCAGCTTAGGAGGACAGGCTCACACTGAAGCTTTCTTT.

The rearrangement joins TRBV7-2 to TRBJ2-7, with TRBD1 identical over 9 bases. V trimming: 0 bases; J trimming: 5 bases; junction bases outside the gene matches: 5. Germline CDR1 is SGHTA and CDR2 is FQGNSA. The CDR3 contains 15 residues. CDR3 loop: CASSLAGTGMDEQYF. DNA for the CDR3: TGTGCCAGCAGCTTAGCGGGGACAGGGATGGACGAGCAGTACTTC. Using reference TRBV7-2 and TRBJ2-7 for the parts outside the CDR3, the full variable domain is GAGVSQSPSNKVTEKGKDVELRCDPISGHTALYWYRQSLGQGLEFLIYFQGNSAPDKSGLPSDRFSAERTGGSVSTLTIQRTQQEDSAVYLCASSLAGTGMDEQYFGPGTRLTVT.

This clone was recorded once. For the CDR3, the DNA is TGTGCCAGCAGCTTTGACAGGGGGCGGTCAGATACGCAGTATTTT. Its protein product is CASSFDRGRSDTQYF. The chain uses TRBV7-2 and TRBJ2-3, with 10 nucleotides matching TRBD1. V shed 3 bases and J 4 bases; nucleotides not matched to a gene: 4. The germline V gene encodes CDR1 SGHTA and CDR2 FQGNSA. The CDR3 is 15 residues long.

The chain employs TRBV5-4 and TRBJ2-3, with 13 nucleotides matching TRBD2. V was pared by 1 base and J by 5 bases, with 4 bases of the junction left unmatched. This CDR3 is 16 amino acids long. Germline V gives CDR1 SGHNT, CDR2 YYREEE (reference sequence). CDR3 nucleotide sequence: TGTGCCAGCAGCTTGCGGACTAGCGGGAGCGGAGATACGCAGTATTTT. It translates to CASSLRTSGSGDTQYF. Using reference TRBV5-4 and TRBJ2-3 for the parts outside the CDR3, the full variable domain is ETGVTQSPTHLIKTRGQQVTLRCSSQSGHNTVSWYQQALGQGPQFIFQYYREEENGRGNFPPRFSGLQFPNYSSELNVNALELDDSALYLCASSLRTSGSGDTQYFGPGTRLTVL.

The rearrangement uses TRBV12-5 and TRBJ1-1; D might be TRBD1 (6 bases). Germline assignment: CDR1 LGHNT and CDR2 FRNRAP. The CDR3 covers 14 residues. Trimming took off 1 base at V and 6 bases at J, with 12 bases between the two ends. CDR3 bases: TGTGCTAGTGGTTTGGACGGGGGGCGCGCTGAAGCTTTCTTT. Translating it yields CASGLDGGRAEAFF.

The chain links TRBV19 to TRBJ1-2, with 8 positions matching TRBD1. CDR1 is LNHDA and CDR2 is SQIVND in the germline V gene (reference sequence). The CDR3 loop spans 13 amino acids. V was pared by 5 bases and J by 9 bases, with 8 bases of the junction left unmatched. The CDR3: CASSVTGAPSYTF. In nucleotides, the CDR3 is TGTGCCAGTAGTGTGACAGGGGCCCCAAGCTACACCTTC.

This chain links TRBV2 with TRBJ1-3; D uncertain. V lost 7 bases and J 4 bases, leaving 8 bases between the germline ends. Germline V gene lookup returns CDR1 SNHLY and CDR2 FYNNEI. The CDR3 has 12 amino acids. CDR3 sequence (DNA): TGTGCCAGCACGCAGGTGGGAAACACCATATATTTT. Residues: CASTQVGNTIYF.

This clone was picked up a small number of times. The chain carries TRBV3-1 (or the pseudogene TRBV3-2) and TRBJ1-2; 9 positions agree with TRBD1. After removal of 2 bases from V and 4 bases from J, the junction contained 8 bases not matched to a gene. The CDR3 has 16 residues. Looked up from germline, CDR1 is LGHDT and CDR2 is YNNKEL (reference sequence). In DNA form, the CDR3 reads TGTGCCAGCAGCCAACCCGGGACAGGGAGACCCTATGGCTACACCTTC. Translation: CASSQPGTGRPYGYTF.

This chain connects TRBV30 to TRBJ1-2, with 10 bases lining up with TRBD1. The CDR3 spans 14 residues. The germline V gene has CDR1 GTSNPN and CDR2 SVGIG (reference sequence). J was trimmed by 4 bases and V by 0 bases; bases with no gene match: 2. DNA of the CDR3: TGTGCCTGGAGTGTAAGGACAGGGGGCTATGGCTACACCTTC. Translation: CAWSVRTGGYGYTF.

This chain connects TRBV2 to TRBJ1-3; D ambiguous. Trimming took 6 bases from V and 2 from J, leaving 14 bases between them. CDR3 length: 15 amino acids. From germline, CDR1 is SNHLY and CDR2 FYNNEI. Here the CDR3 DNA reads TGTGCCAGCAGCCGCTTGGGAGCAGCTGGAAACACCATATATTTT. Translating it yields CASSRLGAAGNTIYF.

The V call is TRBV9, the J call TRBJ2-7, with TRBD1 identical over 11 bases. The germline V gene encodes CDR1 SGDLS and CDR2 YYNGEE. V lost 3 bases and J lost 2; bases outside the gene matches: 4. This CDR3 has 15 residues. CDR3 DNA: TGTGCCAGCAGCGCCGGGACAGGGGGTACCTACGAGCAGTACTTC. Amino acids: CASSAGTGGTYEQYF.

The gene calls are TRBV19 and TRBJ2-1, with 8 bases aligning to TRBD1. CDR3 length: 16 residues. Germline CDR1 and CDR2: LNHDA and SQIVND (reference sequence). Trimming at V came to 6 bases and at J to 3 bases, leaving 10 bases not matched to a gene. CDR3 in amino acids: CASSRAGQGFYNEQFF. The CDR3 coding sequence is TGTGCCAGTAGCCGCGCTGGACAGGGTTTCTACAATGAGCAGTTCTTC.

The chain carries TRBV7-2 and TRBJ1-5; 8 bases line up with TRBD1. CDR1 and CDR2 from the germline V gene are SGHTA and FQGNSA. The CDR3 extends over 13 amino acids. With V trimmed by 4 bases and J by 11 bases, 7 bases remained unmatched. CDR3 protein: CASSSGTGASQHF. The DNA of the CDR3 is TGTGCCAGCAGCTCCGGGACAGGCGCGTCCCAGCATTTT.

The chain recombines TRBV7-2 with TRBJ2-3, with D possibly TRBD2 on 5 matching bases. CDR1 and CDR2 from the germline V gene are SGHTA and FQGNSA. The CDR3 length is 14 residues. Trimming left V 4 bases short and J 7 bases short, with 15 bases between. CDR3 region: CASSSEAALHTQYF. Written as DNA, the CDR3 is TGTGCCAGCAGCTCGGAGGCCGCGCTCCATACGCAGTATTTT.